Listed here are 15 T cell receptor beta chains from one sample, sequenced in a study of blood T cell repertoires in COVID-19. Method: immunoSEQ multiplex PCR; TCRdb's copy keeps in-frame clones and lacks some. Of approximately 300,000 clones in the sample, roughly nine tenths were seen once. The sample comprised peripheral blood. These receptors all stem from a man aged 18 to 29 who had recovered from COVID-19.

V and J are TRBV4-3 and TRBJ2-2, with a weak D call TRBD1 (6 bases). V lost 1 base and J 4 bases, leaving 7 bases between the germline ends. This CDR3 spans 14 amino acids. Germline values: CDR1 LGHNA, CDR2 YSLEER. The CDR3 nucleotides read TGCGCCAGCAGCCAAGCAGGGGCCACCGGGGAGCTGTTTTTT. Translating it yields CASSQAGATGELFF.

The V gene is TRBV7-9, the J gene TRBJ2-7, with 7 nucleotides matching TRBD1. The CDR3 contains 16 residues. After removal of 5 bases from V and 0 bases from J, the junction contained 10 bases not matched to a gene. Germline CDR1 and CDR2: SEHNR and FQNEAQ (reference sequence). CDR3 bases: TGTGCCAGCAGCCCTCGGACAGGCGTAGACTCCTACGAGCAGTACTTC. This codes for CASSPRTGVDSYEQYF.

The J gene is TRBJ2-2, the V gene TRBV7-2; 8 bases align to TRBD1. From germline, CDR1 is SGHTA and CDR2 FQGNSA. V was pared by 2 bases and J by 5 bases, with 4 bases of the junction left unmatched. The CDR3 length is 15 residues. CDR3 DNA: TGTGCCAGCAGCTTACTGGGACAGGCTACCGGGGAGCTGTTTTTT. It encodes CASSLLGQATGELFF.

The rearrangement joins TRBV7-2 to TRBJ1-1, with D tentatively TRBD1 (5 bases). Germline V gives CDR1 SGHTA, CDR2 FQGNSA. The CDR3 has 13 residues. V was shortened by 5 bases and J by 5 bases, with 12 bases between the two germline ends. In DNA, the CDR3 is TGTGCCAGCAGCGGTCGGGGGGGAACTGAAGCTTTCTTT. Residues: CASSGRGGTEAFF.

The chain couples TRBV6-1 to TRBJ1-4; D unclear. The ends were cut back, 1 base at V and 8 bases at J, with 17 bases in the middle. The CDR3 has 16 amino acids. CDR1 and CDR2 from the germline V gene are MNHNS and SASEGT. The CDR3: CASSEVAAVLSEKLFF. The CDR3 nucleotides are TGTGCCAGCAGTGAAGTAGCGGCAGTTCTCTCCGAAAAACTGTTTTTT.

This clone has just one count. This rearrangement joins TRBV6-2 or TRBV6-3 to TRBJ2-7, with 8 bases that match TRBD2. Trimming removed 5 bases from V and 0 bases from J; junction bases left unmatched: 9. The V gene's germline CDR1 is MNHEY and CDR2 SVGEGT. The length of the CDR3 is 16 residues. In DNA, the CDR3 is TGTGCCAGCAGTAGCCAGCGGGGGCCTATCTCCTACGAGCAGTACTTC. Translated, it gives CASSSQRGPISYEQYF.

V usage is TRBV14 and J usage is TRBJ1-3; D call uncertain. Germline CDR1 reads SGHDN; CDR2 reads FVKESK. Trimming shortened V by 4 bases and J by 9 bases, and 10 bases separated the two germline ends. CDR3 length equals 12 residues. The CDR3 DNA follows: TGTGCCAGCAGCCCCTCTGGGAGCACCATATATTTT. Amino acid sequence: CASSPSGSTIYF. Together with reference TRBV14 and TRBJ1-3, the CDR3 gives the full variable domain: EAGVTQFPSHSVIEKGQTVTLRCDPISGHDNLYWYRRVMGKEIKFLLHFVKESKQDESGMPNNRFLAERTGGTYSTLKVQPAELEDSGVYFCASSPSGSTIYFGEGSWLTVV.

This chain uses TRBV10-3 with TRBJ1-1; possibly TRBD1 for D (6 bases). CDR1 is ENHRY and CDR2 is SYGVKD in the germline V gene. Trimming removed 6 bases at V and 4 bases at J, with 15 bases between. The CDR3 length is 14 residues. CDR3 in amino acids: CAISSLLGATEAFF. CDR3 nucleotides: TGTGCCATCAGCTCCCTCCTGGGGGCCACTGAAGCTTTCTTT.

The genes are TRBV5-1 and TRBJ2-5; 7 bases align to TRBD2. CDR1 is SGHRS and CDR2 is YFSETQ in the germline V gene. V lost 3 bases and J lost 2; bases outside the gene matches: 4. The CDR3 has 14 amino acids. In DNA form, the CDR3 reads TGCGCCAGCAGCTCGTGGGGGGGACAAGAGACCCAGTACTTC. It codes for CASSSWGGQETQYF.

The V and J genes are TRBV9 and TRBJ2-3; perhaps TRBD1 as D (5 bases). CDR1 and CDR2 from the germline V gene are SGDLS and YYNGEE. Trimming removed 0 bases at V and 6 bases at J, with 17 bases between. This CDR3 is built from 16 residues. The CDR3 region has the DNA TGTGCCAGCAGCGTAGGGCCCCCGCAGGGCCCCGATACGCAGTATTTT. Translation gives CASSVGPPQGPDTQYF.

The chain recombines TRBV19 with TRBJ1-2; D unresolved. The CDR3 loop spans 14 amino acids. Trimming shortened V by 3 bases and J by 8 bases, and 16 bases separated the two germline ends. The V gene's germline CDR1 is LNHDA and CDR2 SQIVND (reference sequence). CDR3 sequence: CASSMARPVGGYTF. In DNA form, the CDR3 reads TGTGCCAGTAGTATGGCCCGTCCCGTCGGGGGCTACACCTTC. The full variable domain, rest sourced from reference TRBV19 and TRBJ1-2, is DGGITQSPKYLFRKEGQNVTLSCEQNLNHDAMYWYRQDPGQGLRLIYYSQIVNDFQKGDIAEGYSVSREKKESFPLTVTSAQKNPTAFYLCASSMARPVGGYTFGSGTRLTVV.

The chain employs TRBV5-1 and TRBJ1-1, with 8 bases that match TRBD1. V dropped 1 base and J dropped 2; count of bases not matched to a gene: 7. Germline V gene data show CDR1 as SGHRS and CDR2 as YFSETQ. The CDR3 loop spans 16 amino acids. Written as DNA, the CDR3 is TGCGCCAGCAGCTTGCAGGGGGCGGCTTCTAACACTGAAGCTTTCTTT. Encoded protein: CASSLQGAASNTEAFF.

The chain is built from TRBV5-8 and TRBJ2-1, with D possibly matching TRBD1 (5 bases). CDR3 length: 11 amino acids. V was trimmed by 3 bases and J by 9 bases, leaving 7 bases between them. The germline V gene encodes CDR1 SGHTS and CDR2 YDEGEE. CDR3 amino acids: CASSWGPEQFF. In DNA, the CDR3 is TGTGCCAGCAGCTGGGGCCCTGAGCAGTTCTTC.

For the CDR3, the DNA is TGTGCCTGGTTACATTCCCAGGTAACGGCTGAAGCTTTCTTT. It encodes CAWLHSQVTAEAFF. The chain is built from TRBV30 and TRBJ1-1, with D uncertain. Trimming took off 5 bases at V and 6 bases at J, with 19 bases between the two ends. Germline V lookup: CDR1 GTSNPN, CDR2 SVGIG (reference sequence). This CDR3 comprises 14 residues.

This chain uses TRBV29-1 with TRBJ1-3, with D hard to call. V dropped 5 bases and J dropped 1 base, with 12 bases sitting between them. Germline values: CDR1 SQVTM, CDR2 ANQGSEA. The CDR3 consists of 14 residues. The CDR3 loop is CSVRGAGSGNTIYF. CDR3 coding DNA: TGCAGCGTTCGCGGCGCGGGATCTGGAAACACCATATATTTT.